The 24 T cell receptor beta chains reported below all come from one sample, sequenced in a study of blood T cell repertoires in COVID-19. Data came from immunoSEQ multiplex PCR; TCRdb stores just in-frame clones and leaves some out. This table holds 110,000 to 150,000 clones, under 90% found once. Sequencing used peripheral blood. These receptors were taken from a human donor in a cohort sampled during active COVID-19.

This clone appeared a few times. V is TRBV7-3 and J is TRBJ1-2; no definite D call. Germline CDR1 SGHTA, CDR2 FQGTGA. The germline V and J ends were trimmed by 2 bases and 4 bases, with 14 bases remaining between them. The CDR3 is 15 amino acids. CDR3 nucleotide sequence: TGTGCCAGCAGCTTAGGGTCCGGGGAAGGCTATGGCTACACCTTC. Translated, it gives CASSLGSGEGYGYTF.

The chain couples TRBV11-2 to TRBJ1-2, with D tentatively TRBD1 (6 bases). This CDR3 comprises 11 residues. Trimming cost V 5 bases and J 7 bases, with 8 bases left between them. The germline gives CDR1 SGHAT, CDR2 FQNNGV. The CDR3 reads CASSPRGGYTF. CDR3 sequence (DNA): TGTGCCAGCAGCCCCAGGGGTGGCTACACCTTC.

The CDR3 DNA is TGTGCCAGCAGTGATCAGGAGACCCAGTACTTC. As protein: CASSDQETQYF. This chain links TRBV2 with TRBJ2-5, with D uncertain. The V end was cut by 3 bases, the J end by 5 bases, with 4 bases between. CDR1 and CDR2 (germline): SNHLY, FYNNEI. This CDR3 region has 11 residues.

The chain combines TRBV4-1 with TRBJ2-5, with 9 bases that match TRBD1. Germline lookup yields CDR1 MGHRA and CDR2 YSYEKL. The CDR3 sequence is 19 residues long. Trimming removed 0 bases from V and 2 bases from J; junction bases left unmatched: 13. For the CDR3, the DNA is TGCGCCAGCAGCCAAGATGAAGAGAGAACAGGGGGCACACAAGAGACCCAGTACTTC. It encodes CASSQDEERTGGTQETQYF.

V is TRBV30 and J is TRBJ1-5; TRBD1 matches 8 bases. Germline CDR1 reads GTSNPN; CDR2 reads SVGIG (reference sequence). This CDR3 contains 13 residues. V shed 0 bases, J shed 5 bases, and the junction held 0 bases outside the gene matches. CDR3 in DNA: TGTGCCTGGAGTGTACAGGGGGATCAGCCCCAGCATTTT. Amino acids: CAWSVQGDQPQHF.

This chain links TRBV5-4 with TRBJ2-5; possibly TRBD1 for D (6 bases). This CDR3 spans 12 amino acids. V was pared by 0 bases and J by 10 bases, with 10 bases between. Per the germline V gene, CDR1 is SGHNT and CDR2 is YYREEE (reference sequence). CDR3 DNA: TGTGCCAGCAGCTTGGAACAGGGCATCCAGTACTTC. Translated: CASSLEQGIQYF.

The V gene is TRBV7-9, the J gene TRBJ2-7, with D unclear. Trimming left V 0 bases short and J 7 bases short, with 13 bases between. Germline lookup yields CDR1 SEHNR and CDR2 FQNEAQ (reference sequence). The length of the CDR3 is 14 residues. The CDR3 region has the DNA TGTGCCAGCAGCTTAGCACCAGGCGATGGGGAGCAGTACTTC. This translates into CASSLAPGDGEQYF.

The chain recombines TRBV27 with TRBJ1-5; 7 bases map to TRBD1. Trimming cost V 5 bases and J 4 bases; bases outside gene matches: 11. CDR1 is MNHEY, CDR2 SMNVEV, per germline (reference sequence). The CDR3 sequence is 16 residues long. This CDR3 reads CASSGTTGYTNQPQHF. For the CDR3, the DNA is TGTGCCAGCAGTGGTACGACAGGGTATACAAATCAGCCCCAGCATTTT.

The J gene is TRBJ2-7, the V gene TRBV7-9; 7 bases line up with TRBD1. V shed 6 bases, J shed 4 bases, and the junction held 12 bases outside the gene matches. Looked up from germline, CDR1 is SEHNR and CDR2 is FQNEAQ (reference sequence). The CDR3 consists of 15 residues. The DNA of the CDR3 is TGTGCCAGCAGTAAAGAGCTAGGGGGCATTTACGAGCAGTACTTC. It translates to CASSKELGGIYEQYF.

This chain connects TRBV7-2 to TRBJ2-7; 7 positions agree with TRBD2. V shed 3 bases and J 3 bases; nucleotides not matched to a gene: 8. Germline V gene lookup returns CDR1 SGHTA and CDR2 FQGNSA. This CDR3 is built from 15 residues. This CDR3 reads CASSLRREPIYEQYF. As DNA, the CDR3 is TGTGCCAGCAGCTTGCGGCGGGAGCCAATCTACGAGCAGTACTTC.

The J gene is TRBJ2-5, the V gene TRBV4-3; 13 bases agree with TRBD2. V gave up 1 base and J gave up 4 bases; unmatched junction bases: 6. Germline loops: CDR1 LGHNA, CDR2 YSLEER. The CDR3 length is 17 residues. The CDR3 sequence: CASSQGLGLAGVETQYF. Here the CDR3 DNA reads TGCGCCAGCAGCCAAGGACTTGGACTAGCGGGAGTAGAGACCCAGTACTTC.

The genes are TRBV29-1 and TRBJ2-5; 10 positions agree with TRBD2. Unmatched junction bases numbered 6, after V lost 7 bases and J lost 4 bases. In germline, CDR1 is SQVTM, CDR2 ANQGSEA. The CDR3 is 13 residues long. The CDR3 region is CSGELAGSETQYF. CDR3 in DNA: TGCAGCGGAGAACTAGCGGGGTCAGAGACCCAGTACTTC.

V and J are TRBV7-8 and TRBJ1-5; 10 nucleotides line up with TRBD1. The V gene end was trimmed by 6 bases and the J gene end by 2 bases; junction bases not matched to a gene: 4. The CDR3 runs 15 residues. Germline CDR1 reads SGHVS; CDR2 reads FQNEAQ. The CDR3 spells CASSGTGEGNQPQHF. The CDR3 nucleotides are TGTGCCAGCAGTGGGACAGGGGAAGGCAATCAGCCCCAGCATTTT.

The V and J genes are TRBV27 and TRBJ2-7; TRBD1 matches 8 bases. The germline V gene has CDR1 MNHEY and CDR2 SMNVEV (reference sequence). J was trimmed by 6 bases and V by 3 bases; bases with no gene match: 4. The CDR3 is 13 residues long. The CDR3 is CASSFPQGGEQYF. The CDR3 coding sequence is TGTGCCAGCAGTTTCCCACAGGGGGGCGAGCAGTACTTC.

V and J are TRBV6-5 and TRBJ2-5; TRBD1 is a possible D gene (5 bases). Germline V CDR1 and CDR2: MNHEY, SVGAGI. The V end lost 5 bases, the J end lost 2 bases, and 12 bases lay between the germline ends. The CDR3 is 14 residues long. Written as DNA, the CDR3 is TGTGCCAGCAGTCGCGACAGATTACAAGAGACCCAGTACTTC. It specifies CASSRDRLQETQYF.

The chain recombines TRBV6-5 with TRBJ2-5, with D perhaps matching TRBD2 (5 bases). Germline V gives CDR1 MNHEY, CDR2 SVGAGI. V shed 7 bases and J shed 1 base, with 16 bases lying between them. The CDR3 is 15 residues long. This CDR3 is CASKFGGGSQETQYF. The CDR3 DNA follows: TGTGCCAGCAAGTTTGGCGGAGGCTCCCAAGAGACCCAGTACTTC.

In this sample, this clone turned up a few times. This sequence joins TRBV6-5 and TRBJ1-5; the D gene is possibly TRBD1 (5 bases). This CDR3 comprises 13 residues. CDR1 MNHEY and CDR2 SVGAGI come from the germline V gene. V was cut by 5 bases and J by 7 bases, with 12 bases left in between. The CDR3 region has the DNA TGTGCCAGCAGTCCACGTAGGGGACAGCCCCAGCATTTT. Amino acid sequence: CASSPRRGQPQHF.

This clone was picked up a small number of times. The chain recombines TRBV7-3 with TRBJ2-1, with 15 positions matching TRBD2. This CDR3 is 16 amino acids long. Germline trimming cut 3 bases from V and 6 bases from J; bases unmatched to any gene: 3. Per the germline V gene, CDR1 is SGHTA and CDR2 is FQGTGA. CDR3 in amino acids: CASSFSGLAGGNEQFF. The DNA for the CDR3 is TGTGCCAGCAGCTTCTCGGGACTAGCGGGAGGCAATGAGCAGTTCTTC.

For the CDR3, the DNA is TGTGCCAGCAGGAGGGGACAGACCTCCTACGAGCAGTACTTC. Encoded protein: CASRRGQTSYEQYF. The rearrangement links TRBV2 to TRBJ2-7; 7 nucleotides align to TRBD1. The CDR3 length is 14 residues. In germline, CDR1 is SNHLY, CDR2 FYNNEI. The V and J ends lost 6 bases and 0 bases, in that order; junction bases with no gene match: 5.

The chain carries TRBV4-3 and TRBJ2-7, with D possibly being TRBD1 (7 bases). With 4 bases removed from V and 4 bases from J, the gap between germline ends came to 14 bases. Per the germline V gene, CDR1 is LGHNA and CDR2 is YSLEER. This CDR3 has 14 residues. CDR3 coding DNA: TGCGCCAGCAGCCTCCACAGGGGAGGATACGAGCAGTACTTC. It encodes CASSLHRGGYEQYF.

The chain employs TRBV19 and TRBJ2-7; 10 bases agree with TRBD2. The CDR3 has 16 residues. V shed 4 bases and J 2 bases; nucleotides not matched to a gene: 8. CDR1 and CDR2 from the germline V gene are LNHDA and SQIVND (reference sequence). The CDR3 here is CASSTGTSVSAYEQYF. CDR3 nucleotides: TGTGCCAGTAGTACCGGGACTAGCGTTTCTGCCTACGAGCAGTACTTC.

The chain has TRBV9 and TRBJ2-7; D might be TRBD2 (5 bases). The CDR3 covers 13 residues. The V and J ends lost 2 bases and 6 bases respectively, with 12 bases between them. Germline V lookup: CDR1 SGDLS, CDR2 YYNGEE. CDR3 DNA sequence: TGTGCCAGCAGCGTGGACTTACTTACCGAGCAGTACTTC. It translates to CASSVDLLTEQYF.

The gene calls are TRBV4-1 and TRBJ1-1; possible D gene TRBD1, 6 bases. CDR1 is MGHRA, CDR2 YSYEKL, per germline. The CDR3 runs to 16 residues. V dropped 0 bases and J dropped 3 bases, with 14 bases sitting between them. Here the CDR3 reads CASSQDPTGTYTEAFF. The CDR3, as DNA: TGCGCCAGCAGCCAAGATCCGACCGGGACATACACTGAAGCTTTCTTT.

CDR3 in amino acids: CASSLGTGAETQYF. CDR3 sequence (DNA): TGTGCCAGCAGCTTAGGGACAGGGGCTGAGACCCAGTACTTC. The chain is built from TRBV7-2 and TRBJ2-5; 9 bases match TRBD1. This CDR3 spans 14 amino acids. V lost 1 base to trimming and J lost 5 bases; unmatched junction nucleotides: 2. Germline-derived CDR1 and CDR2 are SGHTA and FQGNSA.